This passage covers 17 T cell receptor beta chains from one sample sequenced in a study of shared clonotypes between healthy human individuals. Here immunoSEQ multiplex PCR was the method, and the copy in TCRdb shows in-frame clones only, minus some. This sample has over a million clones, with 75% to 85% found just once. The sequenced material came from memory CD4+ T cells from PBMCs. Documented subset: CD45RA-negative fraction. These receptor sequences come from a man younger than 30 in good health. Some clones in this sample may be carry-over from other donors' samples.

This clone was observed at least ten times. The rearrangement links TRBV11-3 to TRBJ2-1; 8 nucleotides match TRBD2. The V gene's germline CDR1 is SGHNT and CDR2 YENEEA. The CDR3 contains 14 residues. Trimming removed 1 base from V and 11 bases from J; junction bases left unmatched: 7. The CDR3 loop is CASSLVGAGGQQFF. The CDR3 DNA follows: TGTGCCAGCAGCTTAGTAGGTGCGGGAGGACAGCAGTTCTTC.

The gene calls are TRBV7-2 and TRBJ2-1; TRBD2 agrees at 8 bases. V was clipped by 0 bases and J by 0 bases; unmatched bases: 13. Germline V gives CDR1 SGHTA, CDR2 FQGNSA. The CDR3 consists of 20 residues. The CDR3 sequence: CASSLARDTLSGSSYNEQFF. The CDR3 coding sequence is TGTGCCAGCAGCTTAGCGCGCGACACGCTCAGCGGGAGCTCCTACAATGAGCAGTTCTTC.

This clone appeared a single time. The chain has TRBV18 and TRBJ2-7, with 7 bases matching TRBD1. The CDR3 contains 16 residues. Germline values: CDR1 KGHSH, CDR2 LQKENI. The V segment lost 3 bases and the J segment 5 bases; nucleotides outside the gene matches: 13. The CDR3 here is CASSPYGTVRIHEQYF. The CDR3 nucleotides are TGTGCCAGCTCACCTTACGGGACAGTCCGGATCCACGAGCAGTACTTC. The full variable domain, in which reference TRBV18 and TRBJ2-7 provide the parts outside the CDR3, is NAGVMQNPRHLVRRRGQEARLRCSPMKGHSHVYWYRQLPEEGLKFMVYLQKENIIDESGMPKERFSAEFPKEGPSILRIQQVVRGDSAAYFCASSPYGTVRIHEQYFGPGTRLTVT.

As regards this clone: A far larger clone lies a single base away; this is likely a read error. V is TRBV15 and J is TRBJ1-1; no definite D call. This CDR3 comprises 15 residues. Germline V gene data show CDR1 as LNHNV and CDR2 as YYDKDF (reference sequence). The CDR3 protein is CAISRDLIQNTEAFF. The CDR3 bases are TGTGCCATCAGCAGAGATCTGATCCAGAACACTGAAGCTTTCTTT.

In this sample, this clone turned up once. The V gene is TRBV18, the J gene TRBJ1-2, with D uncertain. Germline V gene data show CDR1 as KGHSH and CDR2 as LQKENI. The CDR3 sequence is 14 residues long. Between the trimmed V and J ends, which lost 2 bases and 2 bases, there was a span of 9 bases. CDR3 nucleotides: TGTGCCAGCTCACCAGAAGGAGGGAACTATGGCTACACCTTC. Its translation: CASSPEGGNYGYTF.

V is TRBV18 and J is TRBJ2-5; D is unresolved. The germline CDR1 and CDR2 sequences are KGHSH and LQKENI. Trimming shortened V by 0 bases and J by 5 bases, and 10 bases separated the two germline ends. The CDR3 is 14 amino acids. The CDR3 DNA reads TGTGCCAGCTCACCACCGCTGGATGTGGAGACCCAGTACTTC. It encodes CASSPPLDVETQYF.

Concerning this clone: The junction departs from the called germline gene at one end, perhaps through a read error. V is TRBV7-6 and J is TRBJ2-7; no clear D. Germline V lookup: CDR1 SGHVS, CDR2 FNYEAQ. This CDR3 contains 12 residues. In nucleotides, the CDR3 is TGTGCCGGCAGCTTACAAGGCTACGAGCAGTACTTC. It encodes CAGSLQGYEQYF.

This clone has just a few counts. CDR3 residues: CASSYGGVQYEQYF. The CDR3 DNA sequence: TGTGCCAGCAGCTACGGGGGAGTACAGTACGAGCAGTACTTC. The chain links TRBV7-9 to TRBJ2-7; D perhaps matches TRBD2 (6 bases). The CDR3 runs to 14 residues. The germline V and J ends were trimmed by 4 bases and 4 bases, with 14 bases remaining between them. CDR1 and CDR2 from the germline V gene are SEHNR and FQNEAQ (reference sequence).

Worth noting for this clone: Other DNA sequences from this sample encode an identical CDR3 as well. The genes are TRBV5-4 and TRBJ1-1; tentative D call: TRBD1 (6 bases). CDR1 is SGHNT, CDR2 YYREEE, per germline (reference sequence). The CDR3 spans 14 residues. Trimming stripped 5 bases from V and 0 bases from J, with 11 bases between. The CDR3 loop reads CASSLGGMNTEAFF. The CDR3 bases are TGTGCCAGCAGTTTAGGGGGAATGAACACTGAAGCTTTCTTT. The full variable domain, rest sourced from reference TRBV5-4 and TRBJ1-1, is ETGVTQSPTHLIKTRGQQVTLRCSSQSGHNTVSWYQQALGQGPQFIFQYYREEENGRGNFPPRFSGLQFPNYSSELNVNALELDDSALYLCASSLGGMNTEAFFGQGTRLTVV.

This chain links TRBV5-1 with TRBJ1-1, with D unclear. Germline V gene data show CDR1 as SGHRS and CDR2 as YFSETQ. Deletions cut 6 bases from V and 0 bases from J, with 18 bases between. The CDR3 contains 16 residues. CDR3 sequence reads: CASIPDVGPLNTEAFF. In DNA form, the CDR3 reads TGCGCCAGCATCCCCGATGTCGGACCACTGAACACTGAAGCTTTCTTT.

CDR3 in DNA: TGTGCCAGCAGCCCGGGTCGGCAGGGGGGCTTGAACACTGAAGCTTTCTTT. This encodes CASSPGRQGGLNTEAFF. The chain combines TRBV5-5 with TRBJ1-1; the match to TRBD1 covers 7 bases. V was pared by 4 bases and J by 0 bases, with 12 bases of the junction left unmatched. The CDR3 contains 17 residues. Germline V lookup: CDR1 SGHKS, CDR2 YYEKEE (reference sequence).

This chain links TRBV9 with TRBJ2-5, with D perhaps assigned TRBD1 or TRBD2 (5 bases each). CDR1 SGDLS and CDR2 YYNGEE come from the germline V gene. V lost 5 bases and J 4 bases, leaving 15 bases between the germline ends. The CDR3 has 14 residues. CDR3 loop: CASSRDPAGETQYF. The CDR3 DNA is TGTGCCAGCAGTAGGGACCCGGCGGGAGAGACCCAGTACTTC. The full variable domain, rest sourced from reference TRBV9 and TRBJ2-5, is DSGVTQTPKHLITATGQRVTLRCSPRSGDLSVYWYQQSLDQGLQFLIQYYNGEERAKGNILERFSAQQFPDLHSELNLSSLELGDSALYFCASSRDPAGETQYFGPGTRLLVL.

The chain has TRBV29-1 and TRBJ2-5; D is possibly TRBD1 (5 bases). CDR3 length: 16 residues. The V end lost 1 base, the J end lost 0 bases, and 15 bases lay between the germline ends. The germline V gene has CDR1 SQVTM and CDR2 ANQGSEA. The CDR3 region has the DNA TGCAGCGTTGAAGTTCCGGACACCAGGTACCAAGAGACCCAGTACTTC. Translating gives CSVEVPDTRYQETQYF.

Details on this clone: Germline and junction disagree at one end, which may indicate a read error. The gene calls are TRBV6-1 and TRBJ2-3; perhaps TRBD2 as D (6 bases). CDR3 length: 13 amino acids. CDR1 is MNHNS, CDR2 SASEGT, per germline. The CDR3 bases are TGTGCCGGCAGTGCTCGGGAGACAGATACGCAGTATTTT. This encodes CAGSARETDTQYF.

This clone has just a few counts. The chain joins TRBV14 to TRBJ2-7, with TRBD2 matching 7 bases. V dropped 3 bases and J dropped 3; count of bases not matched to a gene: 8. CDR1 and CDR2 (germline): SGHDN, FVKESK. This CDR3 comprises 15 residues. In DNA, the CDR3 is TGTGCCAGCAGCCATGGTGGGAGGGCCATCTACGAGCAGTACTTC. It codes for CASSHGGRAIYEQYF.

The V and J genes are TRBV4-1 and TRBJ2-5; 9 bases align to TRBD1. V trimming: 0 bases; J trimming: 1 base; junction bases outside the gene matches: 3. Germline assignment: CDR1 MGHRA and CDR2 YSYEKL. The CDR3 spans 16 residues. The CDR3 nucleotides are TGCGCCAGCAGCCAAGATTGGGGACAGGGCCAAGAGACCCAGTACTTC. Translating gives CASSQDWGQGQETQYF.

This clone occurred once. This chain connects TRBV6-6 to TRBJ1-2, with 7 bases lining up with TRBD1. Germline V CDR1 and CDR2: MNHNY, SVGAGI (reference sequence). CDR3 length: 13 residues. V shed 0 bases, J shed 10 bases, and the junction held 5 bases outside the gene matches. DNA of the CDR3: TGTGCCAGCAGTTACTCTAGACAGGGAGACTACACCTTC. It specifies CASSYSRQGDYTF.